A single TCR beta chain is shown here with its context. Its specific antigen is unknown. The data belong to a study of T cells expressing NK-cell markers (dated by TCRdb to about 2020). Study-wide context: Three sorted T-cell subsets (CD3+CD56+NKG2C+, CD3+CD56+NKG2C- and CD3+CD56-NKG2C+) from roughly eight donors had their TCR beta-chain repertoires profiled. Among the eight sequenced donors, seven were HCMV-seropositive and one was HCMV-seronegative. The eight sequenced donors were randomly selected healthy volunteers, three men and five women. Sequencing of the libraries produced 2 x 150 bp reads on Illumina HiSeq 2000/2500, MiSeq or NextSeq. Study-level results and caveats: Whether the expanded NKG2C-expressing T cell clones were specific for HCMV antigens was left unclear. In six donors, the dominant CD3+CD56+NKG2C+ clonotypes were found to rank among the top 10 CD8+ clonotypes and to make up about 1.0-7.5% of CD8+ T cells. Those dominant clonotypes were again the most abundant among CD3+CD56-NKG2C+ cells in a handful of donors, at roughly 25-60.1%.

The data were produced on an Illumina HiSeq 2000. TCR beta cDNA libraries were made by 5'RACE template switching that added a universal primer site and unique molecular identifiers. Priming for cDNA synthesis came from the TCR beta constant segment, and two successive PCR amplification steps followed. The study's own analysis went as follows. MIGEC was used to demultiplex reads and group reads by UMI, and MiTCR was used to assemble and quantify clonotypes. To exclude erroneous sequences, only TCR cDNA sequences supported by at least two reads were retained. Downstream repertoire analysis used the tcR package, and clonotypes were matched across fractions by CDR3 nucleotide sequence plus V segment. VDJmatch was used to annotate antigen specificity against VDJdb, with one amino acid substitution in CDR3 allowed. Each CDR3 protein sequence appears as one entry after TCRdb reprocessed the reads, and no DNA is included. It is TCRdb's table, rather than the study itself, that gives the V and J calls and clone size. This sample's table contains a few hundred thousand distinct CDR3 sequences. The top ten clonotypes cover roughly 5.2% of the sample.

Inclusive of the bounding cysteine and phenylalanine, the CDR3 is 16 residues long. No DNA has been recorded. The germline V gene (reference sequence) sets CDR1 to SGHKS and CDR2 to YYEKEE. HCMV-specific IgG was detected in serum with a commercial ELISA kit to determine HCMV serostatus. Peripheral blood mononuclear cells were isolated from blood by Ficoll density gradient centrifugation. This receptor was obtained from a man aged 18 to 69 in good health. The source material was blood T cells: a sorted CD56 or NKG2C T cell subset, CD4+ or CD8+ T cells, or bulk PBMC T cells (not recorded which). The chain was built from TRBV5-5 and TRBJ2-2; TCRdb lists TRBD2, though no DNA is available to test this call. The CDR3 has the sequence CASSSRSGIGPGELFF.